This T cell receptor (beta chain) stems from a study of PD-1 blockade in classical Hodgkin lymphoma. Noted time point: cycle 4 day 1 (C4D1), after six to seven weeks of nivolumab. Each of the patients experienced relapse following autologous stem cell transplantation, and their brentuximab vedotin exposure differed. The data were produced by immunoSEQ multiplex PCR, yet TCRdb's version contains in-frame clones alone and is incomplete. The sample yields around 23,000 clones, roughly 90% seen once. This sequence was found in a human donor with classical Hodgkin lymphoma. This specimen was peripheral blood mononuclear cells (PBMCs), taken before the fourth cycle of nivolumab.

The CDR3 DNA sequence: TGTGCCATCAGTGAAAGGACAGGGGTCTACGAGCAGTACTTC. The encoded protein is CAISERTGVYEQYF. J is TRBJ2-7 and V is TRBV10-3; 9 bases map to TRBD1. The CDR3 runs to 14 residues. With V trimmed by 3 bases and J by 3 bases, 3 bases remained unmatched. Germline CDR1 and CDR2: ENHRY and SYGVKD.